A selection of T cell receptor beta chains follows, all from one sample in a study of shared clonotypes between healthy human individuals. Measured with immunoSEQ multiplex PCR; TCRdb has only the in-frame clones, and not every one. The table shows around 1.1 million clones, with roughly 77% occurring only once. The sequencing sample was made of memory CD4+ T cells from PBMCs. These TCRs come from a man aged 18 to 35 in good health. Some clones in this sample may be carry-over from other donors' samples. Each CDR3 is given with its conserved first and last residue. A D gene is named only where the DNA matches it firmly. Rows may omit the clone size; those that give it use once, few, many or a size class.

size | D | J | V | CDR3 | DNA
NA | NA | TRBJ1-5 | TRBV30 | CAWSVKGVGNQPQHF | TGTGCCTGGAGTGTCAAAGGGGTAGGCAATCAGCCCCAGCATTTT
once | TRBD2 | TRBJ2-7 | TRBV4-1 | CASSPLLAVSSYEQYF | TGCGCCAGCAGCCCATTACTAGCGGTAAGCTCCTACGAGCAGTACTTC
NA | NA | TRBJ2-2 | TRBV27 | CASSLSGRYTGELFF | TGTGCCAGCAGTTTAAGCGGCAGATACACCGGGGAGCTGTTTTTT
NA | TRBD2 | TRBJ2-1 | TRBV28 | CASSFIYELAGYNEQFF | TGTGCCAGCAGTTTCATTTATGAACTAGCGGGCTACAATGAGCAGTTCTTC
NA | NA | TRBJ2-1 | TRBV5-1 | CASSLGGHRGDNEQFF | TGCGCCAGCAGCTTGGGGGGCCACCGTGGGGACAATGAGCAGTTCTTC
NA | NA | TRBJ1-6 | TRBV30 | CAWTRGTVVSPLHF | TGTGCCTGGACCCGGGGGACGGTGGTCTCACCCCTCCACTTT
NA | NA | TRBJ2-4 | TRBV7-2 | CASSLGLLGQNIQYF | TGTGCCAGCAGCTTAGGCTTGCTAGGCCAGAACATTCAGTACTTC
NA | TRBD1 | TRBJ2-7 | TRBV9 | CASSVEGGAYEQYF | TGTGCCAGCAGCGTAGAAGGGGGCGCCTACGAGCAGTACTTC
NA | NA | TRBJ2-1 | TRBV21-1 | CASSKDRGVRDEQFF | TGTGCCAGCAGCAAGGACAGGGGCGTTAGGGATGAGCAGTTCTTC
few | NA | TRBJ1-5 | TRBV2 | CASSEGNSNQPQHF | TGTGCCAGCAGTGAAGGCAATAGCAATCAGCCCCAGCATTTT
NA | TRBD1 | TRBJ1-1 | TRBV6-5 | CASSYLGQANTEAFF | TGTGCCAGCAGTTACCTGGGACAGGCGAACACTGAAGCTTTCTTT
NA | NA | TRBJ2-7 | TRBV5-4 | CASSPRTADSYEQYF | TGTGCCAGCAGCCCCCGGACGGCGGACTCCTACGAGCAGTACTTC
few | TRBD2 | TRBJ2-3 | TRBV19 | CATTTSASSDTQYF | TGTGCCACCACTACTAGCGCCAGTTCTGATACGCAGTATTTT
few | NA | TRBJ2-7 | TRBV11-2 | CASSPRVRDYEQYF | TGTGCCAGCAGCCCGAGGGTGAGGGACTACGAGCAGTACTTC
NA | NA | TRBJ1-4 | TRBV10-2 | CASAPLRHHNEKLFF | TGCGCCAGCGCGCCCCTTCGGCACCATAATGAAAAACTGTTTTTT
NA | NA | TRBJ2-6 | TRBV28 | CASVRNRVGANVLTF | TGTGCCAGCGTAAGGAACAGGGTTGGGGCCAACGTCCTGACTTTC
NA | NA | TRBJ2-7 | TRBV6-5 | CASSIRRGSYEQYF | TGTGCCAGCAGTATCCGACGGGGCTCCTACGAGCAGTACTTC
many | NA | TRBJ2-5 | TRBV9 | CASSVARGETQYF | TGTGCCAGCAGCGTAGCACGAGGGGAGACCCAGTACTTC
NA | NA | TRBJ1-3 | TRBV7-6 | CASSFSQGSSGNTIYF | TGTGCCAGCAGCTTTAGCCAGGGAAGCTCTGGAAACACCATATATTTT
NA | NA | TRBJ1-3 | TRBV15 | CATSRVGLGGNTIYF | TGTGCCACCAGCAGAGTAGGCCTGGGGGGAAACACCATATATTTT
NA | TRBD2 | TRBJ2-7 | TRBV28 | CASSLGLAGPYEQYF | TGTGCCAGCAGTTTAGGGCTAGCGGGGCCCTACGAGCAGTACTTC
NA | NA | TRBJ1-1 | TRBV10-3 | CAIKVGLNTEAFF | TGTGCCATCAAGGTGGGGCTGAACACTGAAGCTTTCTTT